A selection of T cell receptor beta chains follows, all from one sample in a study of T cells in Graves' hyperthyroidism and ophthalmopathy. TCRdb reprocessed the multiplex PCR reads with MiXCR, giving one entry per CDR3 protein. The sample lists around 250,000 distinct CDR3 sequences, 14% to 15% occurring once. The sample comprised blood. The receptors here all came from a woman aged 40 to 55 with Graves' hyperthyroidism that later progressed to Graves' ophthalmopathy. Each CDR3 is given with its conserved first and last residue. The order of the fields is clone size, V gene, J gene, D gene, CDR3 protein, CDR3 DNA. D genes are given only for firm matches. The size of a clone is reported for some rows only, either as once, few or many, or as a class for expanded clones.

clone_size: many
v_call: TRBV11-2
j_call: TRBJ2-1
d_call: TRBD2
cdr3_aa: CASSSIRDYSYNEQFF
cdr3_nt: TGTGCCAGCAGCTCTATCCGGGACTATTCCTACAATGAGCAGTTCTTC

clone_size: NA
v_call: TRBV7-3
j_call: TRBJ2-1
d_call: TRBD2
cdr3_aa: CASSLRGLAGGTSYNEQFF
cdr3_nt: TGTGCCAGCAGCTTAAGGGGACTAGCGGGAGGGACCTCCTACAATGAGCAGTTCTTC

clone_size: NA
v_call: TRBV11-1
j_call: TRBJ2-2
d_call: TRBD2
cdr3_aa: CASSSGLAEGTGELFF
cdr3_nt: TGTGCCAGCAGCTCGGGACTAGCGGAGGGAACCGGGGAGCTGTTTTTT

clone_size: many
v_call: TRBV6-1
j_call: TRBJ2-5
d_call: NA
cdr3_aa: CASSENRGRVGQETQYF
cdr3_nt: TGTGCCAGCAGTGAAAATAGGGGGAGGGTGGGGCAAGAGACCCAGTACTTC

clone_size: NA
v_call: TRBV20-1
j_call: TRBJ2-1
d_call: TRBD2
cdr3_aa: CSASLAGTSYNEQFF
cdr3_nt: TGCAGTGCCAGTCTAGCGGGAACCTCCTACAATGAGCAGTTCTTC

clone_size: few
v_call: TRBV14
j_call: TRBJ2-7
d_call: NA
cdr3_aa: CASSRRNTYYEQYF
cdr3_nt: TGTGCCAGCAGCCGGCGAAACACATACTACGAGCAGTACTTC

clone_size: few
v_call: TRBV3-1
j_call: TRBJ2-6
d_call: TRBD1
cdr3_aa: CASNPQIGQGANVLTF
cdr3_nt: TGTGCCAGCAACCCACAAATAGGACAGGGGGCGAACGTCCTGACTTTC

clone_size: many
v_call: TRBV7-9
j_call: TRBJ1-2
d_call: NA
cdr3_aa: CASTSGLYGYTF
cdr3_nt: TGTGCCAGCACCTCCGGACTCTATGGCTACACCTTC

clone_size: many
v_call: TRBV18
j_call: TRBJ2-1
d_call: NA
cdr3_aa: CASSQGQNTNEQFF
cdr3_nt: TGTGCCAGCTCACAGGGACAAAATACCAATGAGCAGTTCTTC

clone_size: many
v_call: TRBV27
j_call: TRBJ1-2
d_call: NA
cdr3_aa: CASSLVQGRGYTF
cdr3_nt: TGTGCCAGCAGTTTAGTACAGGGCAGGGGCTACACCTTC

clone_size: many
v_call: TRBV18
j_call: TRBJ1-1
d_call: NA
cdr3_aa: CASSLWNTEAFF
cdr3_nt: TGTGCCAGCTCACTATGGAACACTGAAGCTTTCTTT

clone_size: many
v_call: TRBV11-2
j_call: TRBJ2-5
d_call: NA
cdr3_aa: CASSLVGLGGGGQETQYF
cdr3_nt: TGTGCCAGCAGCTTAGTTGGACTAGGGGGTGGCGGCCAAGAGACCCAGTACTTC

clone_size: many
v_call: TRBV9
j_call: TRBJ2-2
d_call: TRBD2
cdr3_aa: CASSVEKGLAGAGTGELFF
cdr3_nt: TGTGCCAGCAGCGTAGAGAAGGGACTAGCGGGAGCAGGCACCGGGGAGCTGTTTTTT

clone_size: many
v_call: TRBV5-1
j_call: TRBJ2-3
d_call: TRBD1
cdr3_aa: CASSSGQVVDTQYF
cdr3_nt: TGCGCCAGCAGCTCAGGACAGGTGGTAGATACGCAGTATTTT

clone_size: NA
v_call: TRBV27
j_call: TRBJ2-7
d_call: TRBD1
cdr3_aa: CACSGTGYSEQYF
cdr3_nt: TGTGCCTGCAGTGGGACAGGGTATTCCGAGCAGTACTTC

clone_size: many
v_call: TRBV6-1
j_call: TRBJ1-5
d_call: TRBD1
cdr3_aa: CASSSLDRGNQPQHF
cdr3_nt: TGTGCCAGCAGTTCCCTTGACAGGGGCAATCAGCCCCAGCATTTT

clone_size: many
v_call: TRBV5-5
j_call: TRBJ2-7
d_call: TRBD2
cdr3_aa: CASSLGPSGIFYEQYF
cdr3_nt: TGTGCCAGCAGCTTGGGGCCTAGCGGAATCTTCTACGAGCAGTACTTC

clone_size: few
v_call: TRBV7-9
j_call: TRBJ1-5
d_call: TRBD1
cdr3_aa: CASSLRAPGQGRDQPQHF
cdr3_nt: TGTGCCAGCAGCTTGAGGGCCCCGGGACAGGGAAGGGATCAGCCCCAGCATTTT

clone_size: many
v_call: TRBV12-3/TRBV12-4
j_call: TRBJ1-2
d_call: NA
cdr3_aa: CASSPGPPFGYTF
cdr3_nt: TGTGCCAGCAGCCCGGGACCCCCCTTTGGCTACACCTTC

clone_size: many
v_call: TRBV12-3/TRBV12-4
j_call: TRBJ2-1
d_call: TRBD2
cdr3_aa: CASTSGRAKDNEQFF
cdr3_nt: TGTGCCAGCACTAGCGGGAGGGCCAAAGACAATGAGCAGTTCTTC

clone_size: NA
v_call: TRBV6-2/TRBV6-3
j_call: TRBJ2-2
d_call: NA
cdr3_aa: CASRTGFTGELFF
cdr3_nt: TGTGCCAGCCGTACAGGGTTTACCGGGGAGCTGTTTTTT

clone_size: many
v_call: TRBV2
j_call: TRBJ1-1
d_call: NA
cdr3_aa: CASSEETLRMNTEAFF
cdr3_nt: TGTGCCAGCAGTGAAGAGACACTTCGCATGAACACTGAAGCTTTCTTT

clone_size: many
v_call: TRBV27
j_call: TRBJ2-1
d_call: NA
cdr3_aa: CASSFGEAGSRNEQFF
cdr3_nt: TGTGCCAGCAGTTTCGGGGAGGCAGGGTCTAGGAATGAGCAGTTCTTC

clone_size: many
v_call: TRBV9
j_call: TRBJ2-2
d_call: TRBD2
cdr3_aa: CASSPGTTNTGELFF
cdr3_nt: TGTGCCAGCAGCCCCGGGACTACCAACACCGGGGAGCTGTTTTTT

clone_size: many
v_call: TRBV15
j_call: TRBJ2-3
d_call: NA
cdr3_aa: CATSTRKSASTDTQYF
cdr3_nt: TGTGCCACCAGCACCAGGAAGTCAGCTTCCACAGATACGCAGTATTTT

clone_size: many
v_call: TRBV11-2
j_call: TRBJ2-3
d_call: TRBD2
cdr3_aa: CASSLPGLADYSRTDTQYF
cdr3_nt: TGTGCCAGCAGCTTGCCCGGACTAGCGGATTACTCACGCACAGATACGCAGTATTTT

clone_size: many
v_call: TRBV19
j_call: TRBJ2-1
d_call: NA
cdr3_aa: CASSTGTLYNEQFF
cdr3_nt: TGTGCCAGTAGTACGGGGACATTGTACAATGAGCAGTTCTTC

clone_size: many
v_call: TRBV28
j_call: TRBJ1-1
d_call: NA
cdr3_aa: CASSPLTGVGTEAFF
cdr3_nt: TGTGCCAGCAGTCCCTTGACCGGGGTGGGCACTGAAGCTTTCTTT

clone_size: many
v_call: TRBV7-9
j_call: TRBJ1-1
d_call: NA
cdr3_aa: CASSGGRQTNTEAFF
cdr3_nt: TGTGCCAGCAGCGGGGGGCGACAGACGAACACTGAAGCTTTCTTT